The 27 T cell receptor beta chains presented below share a single source sample, sequenced in a study of T-cell memory formation after mild COVID-19. TCRdb re-analysed the 5' RACE reads in MiXCR, keeping a single row per CDR3 protein. The table has approximately 210,000 distinct CDR3 sequences, around 16% seen once. The sample consisted of PBMCs or a T cell subset sorted from them (not recorded which). The receptors shown here come from an adult woman who had mild COVID-19 (a few samples of this study predate the infection). Cell type and time point are not known.

This clonotype was recorded a few times. The chain links TRBV5-5 to TRBJ2-2, with D hard to call. Germline V gene lookup returns CDR1 SGHKS and CDR2 YYEKEE (reference sequence). V lost 6 bases, J lost 1 base, and 7 bases lay in between. This CDR3 has 13 residues. The CDR3 sequence is CASTNKNTGELFF. In DNA, the CDR3 is TGTGCCAGCACCAACAAGAACACCGGGGAGCTGTTTTTT.

The chain carries TRBV6-5 and TRBJ2-7; 10 bases align to TRBD2. The CDR3 contains 15 residues. Trimming removed 8 bases from V and 2 bases from J; junction bases left unmatched: 9. The germline gives CDR1 MNHEY, CDR2 SVGAGI. The CDR3 reads CASQRSGRGAYEQYF. The CDR3 DNA reads as TGTGCCAGCCAACGGAGCGGGAGGGGAGCCTACGAGCAGTACTTC.

There are a few counts of this clonotype. The chain uses TRBV12-3 or TRBV12-4 and TRBJ1-2; D is ambiguous. This CDR3 is 12 amino acids long. V dropped 2 bases and J dropped 0 bases, with 1 base sitting between them. CDR3 sequence: CASSLTNYGYTF. DNA of the CDR3: TGTGCCAGCAGTTTAACTAACTATGGCTACACCTTC.

The gene calls are TRBV6-5 and TRBJ1-1; D gene ambiguous. The V gene's germline CDR1 is MNHEY and CDR2 SVGAGI. The CDR3 spans 15 residues. V lost 6 bases to trimming and J lost 0 bases, with 14 bases between them. CDR3 in amino acids: CASSRGPAMNTEAFF. The CDR3 DNA is TGTGCCAGCAGCAGAGGGCCGGCTATGAACACTGAAGCTTTCTTT.

This clonotype was counted at least ten times. The chain joins TRBV7-6 to TRBJ2-5; the D call may be TRBD1 or TRBD2 (5 bases each). Trimming left V 5 bases short and J 2 bases short, with 18 bases between. The CDR3 sequence is 16 residues long. Germline V gene lookup returns CDR1 SGHVS and CDR2 FNYEAQ. CDR3 DNA sequence: TGTGCCAGCAGCCCCAGGGCTAGCCGAGGTCAAGAGACCCAGTACTTC. Encoded protein: CASSPRASRGQETQYF. Variable domain in full (rest from reference TRBV7-6 and TRBJ2-5): GAGVSQSPRYKVTKRGQDVALRCDPISGHVSLYWYRQALGQGPEFLTYFNYEAQQDKSGLPNDRFSAERPEGSISTLTIQRTEQRDSAMYRCASSPRASRGQETQYFGPGTRLLVL.

This clonotype turned up a few times. The chain joins TRBV6-5 to TRBJ2-1; 7 nucleotides line up with TRBD2. CDR3 size: 16 residues. The V and J ends lost 6 bases and 4 bases, in that order; junction bases with no gene match: 12. CDR1 MNHEY and CDR2 SVGAGI come from the germline V gene. DNA of the CDR3: TGTGCCAGCAGCGCTTGGTGGGGCGGGAGTTACAATGAGCAGTTCTTC. Translation: CASSAWWGGSYNEQFF.

This clonotype was found a few times. The chain is built from TRBV12-3 or TRBV12-4 and TRBJ1-1, with 9 nucleotides matching TRBD1. The CDR3 has 14 amino acids. The V and J ends lost 6 bases and 11 bases, in that order; junction bases with no gene match: 13. CDR3 amino acids: CASRNRDRVIGAFF. The CDR3 DNA is TGTGCCAGCAGGAACCGGGACAGGGTGATCGGCGCTTTCTTT.

This clonotype was counted between two and nine times. This chain uses TRBV7-2 with TRBJ1-2, with 7 bases that match TRBD1. This CDR3 has 15 amino acids. Germline V lookup: CDR1 SGHTA, CDR2 FQGNSA. Trimming at V came to 0 bases and at J to 2 bases, leaving 3 bases not matched to a gene. CDR3 sequence (DNA): TGTGCCAGCAGCTTAGCGCGCAGGGGGAACTATGGCTACACCTTC. Amino acid sequence: CASSLARRGNYGYTF.

This clonotype was detected many times. This rearrangement joins TRBV7-2 to TRBJ2-7; 7 nucleotides line up with TRBD1. Germline CDR1 is SGHTA and CDR2 is FQGNSA. V was clipped by 0 bases and J by 4 bases; unmatched bases: 9. The CDR3 contains 16 residues. The CDR3: CASSLAALQGWYEQYF. The CDR3 DNA reads as TGTGCCAGCAGCTTAGCGGCTCTACAGGGGTGGTACGAGCAGTACTTC. The whole variable domain, filled in from reference TRBV7-2 and TRBJ2-7, reads GAGVSQSPSNKVTEKGKDVELRCDPISGHTALYWYRQSLGQGLEFLIYFQGNSAPDKSGLPSDRFSAERTGGSVSTLTIQRTQQEDSAVYLCASSLAALQGWYEQYFGPGTRLTVT.

The rearrangement uses TRBV24-1 and TRBJ1-1, with 9 bases lining up with TRBD1. Per germline, CDR1 KGHDR and CDR2 SFDVKD. Losses at the gene ends were 3 bases for V and 4 bases for J; bases not matched to a gene: 5. This CDR3 has 15 amino acids. This CDR3 reads CATSDATGGGTEAFF. CDR3 DNA: TGTGCCACCAGTGATGCGACAGGGGGAGGCACTGAAGCTTTCTTT.

This chain connects TRBV5-5 to TRBJ2-7, with D possibly matching TRBD2 (5 bases). Germline lookup yields CDR1 SGHKS and CDR2 YYEKEE (reference sequence). V lost 0 bases and J lost 3, with 10 bases in between. This CDR3 is 14 amino acids long. The CDR3 is CASSLVVGVYEQYF. As DNA, the CDR3 is TGTGCCAGCAGCTTGGTTGTCGGGGTCTACGAGCAGTACTTC. Variable domain in full (rest from reference TRBV5-5 and TRBJ2-7): DAGVTQSPTHLIKTRGQQVTLRCSPISGHKSVSWYQQVLGQGPQFIFQYYEKEERGRGNFPDRFSARQFPNYSSELNVNALLLGDSALYLCASSLVVGVYEQYFGPGTRLTVT.

The chain combines TRBV5-5 with TRBJ2-1; either TRBD1 or TRBD2 may supply D (5 bases each). Germline V gene data show CDR1 as SGHKS and CDR2 as YYEKEE (reference sequence). This CDR3 region has 13 residues. V was cut by 7 bases and J by 4 bases, with 12 bases left in between. CDR3 in DNA: TGTGCCAGCTTACTGGGGGTGTACAATGAGCAGTTCTTC. Its protein is CASLLGVYNEQFF.

This clonotype was counted many times. The rearrangement uses TRBV11-2 and TRBJ2-1; D is possibly TRBD2 (5 bases). V lost 4 bases, J lost 2 bases, and 12 bases lay in between. This CDR3 spans 15 amino acids. CDR1 is SGHAT and CDR2 is FQNNGV in the germline V gene. Here the CDR3 DNA reads TGTGCCAGCAGCTCAGTAGCGACCCCCTACAATGAGCAGTTCTTC. Translating it yields CASSSVATPYNEQFF.

This clonotype was counted between two and nine times. This sequence joins TRBV2 and TRBJ2-2, with D perhaps TRBD2 (6 bases). Germline-derived CDR1 and CDR2 are SNHLY and FYNNEI. V shed 7 bases and J shed 7 bases, with 19 bases lying between them. The CDR3 contains 15 residues. Written as DNA, the CDR3 is TGTGCCAGCACCCCGGGTCATCGGAGGGGCGGGGAGCTGTTTTTT. Residues: CASTPGHRRGGELFF.

This clonotype has a handful of counts. This sequence joins TRBV12-3 or TRBV12-4 and TRBJ2-5; possible D gene TRBD1, 6 bases. V shed 6 bases and J shed 2 bases, with 16 bases lying between them. CDR3 length: 15 residues. The CDR3 sequence is CASRPQGAGQETQYF. The CDR3 nucleotides read TGTGCCAGCAGACCACAGGGTGCCGGGCAAGAGACCCAGTACTTC.

This clonotype showed up many times. One end of the junction does not line up with germline, which may come from a read error. The chain employs TRBV7-7 and TRBJ2-5; a weak D match, TRBD1 (6 bases). CDR3 length equals 16 residues. The germline CDR1 and CDR2 sequences are SSHAT and FNYEAQ (reference sequence). CDR3 region: CASSLGRTIRGETQYF. The CDR3 DNA reads TGTGCTAGCAGCTTAGGACGGACGATTAGGGGGGAGACCCAGTACTTC.

This clonotype came up many times. The V gene is TRBV20-1, the J gene TRBJ2-2; D is possibly TRBD2 (7 bases). CDR1 and CDR2 from the germline V gene are DFQATT and SNEGSKA (reference sequence). With 1 base removed from V and 1 base from J, the gap between germline ends came to 13 bases. The CDR3 has 16 amino acids. The CDR3 coding sequence is TGCAGTGCTAGAGGGGGGGCTAGCGGGAACACCGGGGAGCTGTTTTTT. Residues: CSARGGASGNTGELFF.

The V gene is TRBV20-1, the J gene TRBJ2-3; 9 bases fit TRBD2. The CDR3 spans 16 residues. CDR1 is DFQATT, CDR2 SNEGSKA, per germline (reference sequence). V dropped 1 base and J dropped 0; count of bases not matched to a gene: 5. This CDR3 is CSARGMRGGSTDTQYF. In DNA form, the CDR3 reads TGCAGTGCTAGAGGGATGCGGGGGGGGAGCACAGATACGCAGTATTTT.

The rearrangement links TRBV12-3 or TRBV12-4 to TRBJ1-1; D is unresolved. This CDR3 region has 14 residues. V was shortened by 5 bases and J by 1 base, with 11 bases between the two germline ends. In nucleotides, the CDR3 is TGTGCCAGCAGTCCAAATCGACAGAACACTGAAGCTTTCTTT. Translating gives CASSPNRQNTEAFF.

This clonotype was counted a few times. The chain couples TRBV18 to TRBJ1-3; D remains ambiguous. V was shortened by 2 bases and J by 4 bases, with 6 bases between the two germline ends. Germline values: CDR1 KGHSH, CDR2 LQKENI. The length of the CDR3 is 13 residues. The CDR3 DNA reads TGTGCCAGCTCACCAGGGAACGGAAACACCATATATTTT. It codes for CASSPGNGNTIYF.

The rearrangement uses TRBV21-1 and TRBJ2-1; TRBD2 was called by the table and not checked on the DNA. TRBV21-1 is annotated as a pseudogene. This CDR3 has 17 residues. The CDR3 loop reads CASSKVTGLARNNEQFF. CDR3 DNA sequence: TGTGCCAGCAGCAAAGTGACAGGACTGGCGCGGAACAATGAGCAGTTCTTC.

This clonotype has just a few counts. The chain joins TRBV18 to TRBJ1-1, with 7 bases lining up with TRBD1. After removal of 4 bases from V and 6 bases from J, the junction contained 2 bases not matched to a gene. Germline V gene data show CDR1 as KGHSH and CDR2 as LQKENI. The CDR3 spans 12 residues. Here the CDR3 reads CASSLDRAEAFF. In DNA form, the CDR3 reads TGTGCCAGCTCACTTGACAGGGCTGAAGCTTTCTTT.

The chain joins TRBV4-1 to TRBJ2-1; 8 bases agree with TRBD2. The trim removed 3 bases at V and 6 bases at J, leaving 7 bases unmatched. Per germline, CDR1 MGHRA and CDR2 YSYEKL. This CDR3 region has 15 residues. This CDR3 is CASSHQGGGPNEQFF. The CDR3 nucleotides are TGCGCCAGCAGCCACCAAGGCGGGGGGCCCAATGAGCAGTTCTTC.

This sequence joins TRBV5-1 and TRBJ1-6; 8 nucleotides align to TRBD1. Trimming at V came to 3 bases and at J to 4 bases, leaving 9 bases not matched to a gene. The CDR3 runs to 17 residues. Germline V gene sequence: CDR1 SGHRS, CDR2 YFSETQ. The CDR3 protein is CASSWIETGEYNSPLHF. CDR3 sequence (DNA): TGCGCCAGCAGCTGGATAGAGACAGGGGAATATAATTCACCCCTCCACTTT.

This clonotype was seen more than once but under ten times. The J gene is TRBJ1-2, the V gene TRBV7-2; the match to TRBD1 covers 7 bases. The CDR3 runs to 15 residues. The ends lost 5 bases at V and 5 bases at J; junction bases unmatched: 11. CDR1 is SGHTA and CDR2 is FQGNSA in the germline V gene. The CDR3 is CASSPATGTAYGYTF. CDR3 nucleotides: TGTGCCAGCAGCCCTGCTACCGGGACAGCGTATGGCTACACCTTC. Complete variable domain (other parts from reference TRBV7-2 and TRBJ1-2): GAGVSQSPSNKVTEKGKDVELRCDPISGHTALYWYRQSLGQGLEFLIYFQGNSAPDKSGLPSDRFSAERTGGSVSTLTIQRTQQEDSAVYLCASSPATGTAYGYTFGSGTRLTVV.

This clonotype was counted between two and nine times. The chain carries TRBV20-1 and TRBJ2-7; no firm D call. The CDR3 loop spans 13 amino acids. Looked up from germline, CDR1 is DFQATT and CDR2 is SNEGSKA (reference sequence). V was cut by 2 bases and J by 2 bases, with 10 bases left in between. The CDR3 sequence: CSARSPGAYEQYF. DNA for the CDR3: TGCAGTGCTAGATCACCAGGAGCCTACGAGCAGTACTTC.

This clonotype has only a few counts. CDR3 protein: CASSLRRTGGDEQYF. DNA of the CDR3: TGTGCCAGCTCACTTCGACGGACAGGGGGGGACGAGCAGTACTTC. The chain joins TRBV18 to TRBJ2-7, with 10 positions matching TRBD1. The CDR3 is 15 residues long. Trimming removed 4 bases from V and 5 bases from J; junction bases left unmatched: 8. CDR1 is KGHSH, CDR2 LQKENI, per germline.